The clone carrying this TCR beta chain was seen a handful of times. What it binds is not known. Other DNA sequences of this sample code for an identical CDR3. Sequencing in the ViraFEST assay came after antigen-specific CD4+ T cells had been expanded with viral peptide pools, which were used to stimulate PBMC. Upon completion of 10 to 11 days in culture, CD4+ T cells were isolated. All vaccine recipients tested negative for nucleocapsid antibodies and had never contracted SARS-CoV-2 infection. Culturing of 1.5 million to 2 million PBMC per well took place with about 9 IU/ml IL-2 and 9 to 10 ug/ml peptides. Half-medium changes using IL-2 medium occurred on days 3 and 7. The data belong to a study of vaccination effects on CD4 cells after COVID-19. Overall study context: Two doses of either BNT162b2 or mRNA-1273 were given to each participant.

Method: immunoSEQ multiplex PCR; TCRdb's copy keeps in-frame clones and lacks some. Here the sample spans tens of thousands of clones, approximately 76% being singletons. The TCR sequence derives from a human donor who received a COVID-19 vaccine. The specimen comprised CD4+ T cells from PBMCs cultured with HCoV-NL63 spike peptides, sampled before COVID-19 vaccination.

Here the CDR3 DNA reads TGTGCCACCAGTGAATCCGGATATGGCTACACCTTC. Residues: CATSESGYGYTF. The V gene is TRBV24-1, the J gene TRBJ1-2; D is ambiguous. The CDR3 is made up of 12 amino acids. V was shortened by 4 bases and J by 5 bases, with 7 bases between the two germline ends. The germline V gene has CDR1 KGHDR and CDR2 SFDVKD.